Detailed here is one TCR beta chain. Profiled with immunoSEQ multiplex PCR; TCRdb holds only in-frame clones, not every one. The table records under 30,000 clones, approximately 94% of them present only once. This entry is derived from a study of blood T cell repertoires in COVID-19. Whole-study context: Sites across the United States, Italy and Spain contributed samples from acute and convalescent COVID-19.

This receptor was obtained from a woman in her fifties or sixties with active COVID-19. Sequenced material: peripheral blood.

The CDR3 coding sequence is TGTGCCAGCAGTGAAGGCGCAGGGGCTATGAACACTGAAGCTTTCTTT. It yields the protein CASSEGAGAMNTEAFF. The chain uses TRBV6-1 and TRBJ1-1; possibly TRBD1 for D (6 bases). The germline gives CDR1 MNHNS, CDR2 SASEGT. The germline V and J ends were trimmed by 1 base and 0 bases, with 12 bases remaining between them. The CDR3 spans 16 residues.